What follows are 9 T cell receptor beta chains derived from one specimen sequenced in a study of response to subunit inactivated influenza vaccine. One entry per CDR3 protein, called by TCRdb with MiXCR from the RT-PCR reads. The table has about 800,000 distinct CDR3 sequences, roughly 20% seen once. The input for sequencing was PBMCs from blood, taken 5 days after vaccination. All receptors come from a man aged 50 to 60 who received an inactivated influenza vaccine.

Turning to this clonotype: With a much larger clone just one base away, this may be a read error. The V call is TRBV5-1, the J call TRBJ2-2, with a tentative D call TRBD1 (6 bases). The CDR3 sequence is 15 residues long. The V end was cut by 7 bases, the J end by 1 base, with 14 bases between. The germline V gene has CDR1 SGHRS and CDR2 YFSETQ. Written as DNA, the CDR3 is TGCGCCAGCGGATCCCAGGGGAGGAACACCGGGGAGCTGTTTTTT. Its translation is CASGSQGRNTGELFF. Looking up the rest from reference TRBV5-1 and TRBJ2-2 gives the full variable domain: KAGVTQTPRYLIKTRGQQVTLSCSPISGHRSVSWYQQTPGQGLQFLFEYFSETQRNKGNFPGRFSGRQFSNSRSEMNVSTLELGDSALYLCASGSQGRNTGELFFGEGSRLTVL.

The chain has TRBV11-1 and TRBJ1-2; D is perhaps TRBD1 (5 bases). The CDR3 spans 13 residues. Trimming took 5 bases from V and 3 from J, leaving 10 bases between them. Germline-derived CDR1 and CDR2 are SGHAT and FQDESV (reference sequence). The chain's CDR3 is CASSPTADYGYTF. CDR3 nucleotide sequence: TGTGCCAGCAGCCCGACAGCAGACTATGGCTACACCTTC.

This chain links TRBV7-9 with TRBJ2-1; D gene unclear. Germline V gene data show CDR1 as SEHNR and CDR2 as FQNEAQ (reference sequence). This CDR3 comprises 15 residues. V lost 2 bases and J lost 0, with 8 bases in between. The CDR3, as DNA: TGTGCCAGCAGCTTAATTGTGAGCTCCTACAATGAGCAGTTCTTC. Translating it yields CASSLIVSSYNEQFF. The entire variable domain, with the rest obtained from reference TRBV7-9 and TRBJ2-1, is as follows: DTGVSQNPRHKITKRGQNVTFRCDPISEHNRLYWYRQTLGQGPEFLTYFQNEAQLEKSRLLSDRFSAERPKGSFSTLEIQRTEQGDSAMYLCASSLIVSSYNEQFFGPGTRLTVL.

This clonotype has a count of ten or more. This chain uses TRBV28 with TRBJ1-2; possible D gene TRBD1, 6 bases. From germline, CDR1 is MDHEN and CDR2 SYDVKM. CDR3 length: 15 amino acids. V was clipped by 3 bases and J by 3 bases, with 14 bases between them. The CDR3 protein is CASSFWGAQHYGYTF. The CDR3 DNA reads as TGTGCCAGCAGTTTTTGGGGGGCCCAGCACTATGGCTACACCTTC.

This clonotype has more than one count but fewer than ten. Relative to the germline gene, one junction end is altered; a read error may explain this. The chain combines TRBV7-9 with TRBJ2-3, with D uncertain. The CDR3 is made up of 12 amino acids. The germline CDR1 and CDR2 sequences are SEHNR and FQNEAQ (reference sequence). This CDR3 reads CASSLGSRTPNF. CDR3 DNA: TGTGCCAGCAGCTTAGGAAGCCGGACCCCGAATTTT.

The chain employs TRBV11-2 and TRBJ1-2, with 9 bases identical to TRBD1. The CDR3 length is 19 residues. The J segment lost 4 bases and the V segment lost 5 bases, leaving 20 bases of the junction unmatched. Looked up from germline, CDR1 is SGHAT and CDR2 is FQNNGV. This chain's CDR3 is CASSVRRPGQGVRRYGYTF. The CDR3 region has the DNA TGTGCCAGCAGCGTTAGACGACCGGGACAGGGAGTTCGGCGCTATGGCTACACCTTC.

In this sample, this clonotype turned up a few times. The chain couples TRBV29-1 to TRBJ2-3; a weak D match, TRBD2 (5 bases). Between the trimmed V and J ends, which lost 6 bases and 6 bases, there was a span of 10 bases. CDR1 and CDR2 (germline): SQVTM, ANQGSEA. This CDR3 is 11 amino acids long. CDR3 sequence: CSVGLWDTQYF. CDR3 nucleotides: TGCAGCGTAGGACTGTGGGATACGCAGTATTTT.

The rearrangement uses TRBV14 and TRBJ2-7; TRBD1 aligns across 11 bases. CDR1 is SGHDN, CDR2 FVKESK, per germline. This CDR3 comprises 16 residues. V dropped 4 bases and J dropped 4; count of bases not matched to a gene: 9. This chain's CDR3 is CASSRKTGTGGYEQYF. CDR3 bases: TGTGCCAGCAGCCGGAAAACCGGGACAGGGGGATACGAGCAGTACTTC.

This chain uses TRBV20-1 with TRBJ2-1; D is unresolved. The CDR3 has 15 amino acids. Germline CDR1 and CDR2: DFQATT and SNEGSKA (reference sequence). The V end was cut by 0 bases, the J end by 2 bases, with 11 bases between. The CDR3 DNA reads as TGCAGTGCTAGAGATGAAACGGGTACCTACAATGAGCAGTTCTTC. Translated: CSARDETGTYNEQFF.